This passage covers 17 T cell receptor beta chains from one sample sequenced in a study of blood T cell repertoires in COVID-19. Sequenced by immunoSEQ multiplex PCR; TCRdb stores in-frame clones only, minus some. This repertoire shows roughly 100,000 clones, about four fifths found once; its top ten account for roughly 5%. What was sequenced was peripheral blood. These TCRs come from a man aged 60 to 75 with acute or convalescent COVID-19.

The chain uses TRBV19 and TRBJ1-5, with D possibly TRBD1 on 5 matching bases. Trimming took off 4 bases at V and 3 bases at J, with 13 bases between the two ends. CDR1 is LNHDA and CDR2 is SQIVND in the germline V gene (reference sequence). The CDR3 length is 15 residues. CDR3 bases: TGTGCCAGTAGTACCCCGGGGGTTTTCAATCAGCCCCAGCATTTT. It specifies CASSTPGVFNQPQHF.

CDR3 nucleotides: TGTGCCAGCTCTCTAGGACTAGCGGCCTACGAGCAGTACTTC. Translated, it gives CASSLGLAAYEQYF. The chain recombines TRBV18 with TRBJ2-7; 10 bases line up with TRBD2. This CDR3 has 14 residues. V trimming: 6 bases; J trimming: 2 bases; junction bases outside the gene matches: 4. In germline, CDR1 is KGHSH, CDR2 LQKENI.

V is TRBV10-1 and J is TRBJ1-1; no firm D call. Germline CDR1 WNHNN, CDR2 SYGVQD (reference sequence). The CDR3 loop spans 13 amino acids. Trimming shortened V by 6 bases and J by 1 base, and 9 bases separated the two germline ends. CDR3 amino acids: CASSVNKNTEAFF. The DNA for the CDR3 is TGCGCCAGCAGCGTTAACAAGAACACTGAAGCTTTCTTT.

The chain joins TRBV19 to TRBJ2-1, with TRBD2 as a possible D gene (6 bases). CDR1 and CDR2 from the germline V gene are LNHDA and SQIVND (reference sequence). V shed 4 bases and J shed 7 bases, with 20 bases lying between them. CDR3 length: 16 amino acids. CDR3 coding DNA: TGTGCCAGTAGTAGCGCGTGGGGGAGTGGGAGGAATGAGCAGTTCTTC. Encoded protein: CASSSAWGSGRNEQFF.

This clone was detected only a few times. The J gene is TRBJ2-4, the V gene TRBV6-5; TRBD2 aligns across 7 bases. CDR3 length equals 15 residues. Germline CDR1 MNHEY, CDR2 SVGAGI. With 2 bases clipped from V and 4 bases from J, the junction kept 5 bases outside the gene matches. The CDR3: CASSYEASGKNIQYF. The CDR3 coding sequence is TGTGCCAGCAGTTACGAGGCTAGCGGAAAAAACATTCAGTACTTC.

This clone was seen more than once but under ten times. This rearrangement joins TRBV11-3 to TRBJ2-1; TRBD1 is a possible D gene (5 bases). In germline, CDR1 is SGHNT, CDR2 YENEEA. The CDR3 covers 14 residues. V lost 2 bases to trimming and J lost 3 bases, with 8 bases between them. CDR3: CASSLLDNYNEQFF. Here the CDR3 DNA reads TGTGCCAGCAGCTTATTGGACAACTACAATGAGCAGTTCTTC.

CDR3 protein: CASSGTTILNIQYF. The DNA for the CDR3 is TGTGCCAGCAGCGGAACGACTATTCTGAACATTCAGTACTTC. V is TRBV7-2 and J is TRBJ2-4; TRBD2 might be the D (5 bases). Germline values: CDR1 SGHTA, CDR2 FQGNSA. The V gene lost 5 bases and the J gene lost 7 bases, with 15 bases spanning the gap. The CDR3 covers 14 residues. The variable domain in full, with the rest retrieved from reference TRBV7-2 and TRBJ2-4, is GAGVSQSPSNKVTEKGKDVELRCDPISGHTALYWYRQSLGQGLEFLIYFQGNSAPDKSGLPSDRFSAERTGGSVSTLTIQRTQQEDSAVYLCASSGTTILNIQYFGAGTRLSVL.

The chain links TRBV11-3 to TRBJ1-1; D call uncertain. CDR3 length equals 13 residues. Looked up from germline, CDR1 is SGHNT and CDR2 is YENEEA. The germline V and J ends were trimmed by 5 bases and 2 bases, with 9 bases remaining between them. As DNA, the CDR3 is TGTGCCAGCAGCCTACAGAGCAACACTGAAGCTTTCTTT. This gives the protein CASSLQSNTEAFF.

V is TRBV7-9 and J is TRBJ1-2; 9 bases map to TRBD1. This CDR3 spans 18 amino acids. Trimming removed 5 bases from V and 4 bases from J; junction bases left unmatched: 17. Germline-derived CDR1 and CDR2 are SEHNR and FQNEAQ (reference sequence). This CDR3 is CASSPRPGQGIGAYGYTF. The CDR3 bases are TGTGCCAGCAGCCCACGTCCGGGACAGGGAATAGGCGCCTATGGCTACACCTTC.

The chain has TRBV21-1 and TRBJ2-1; the DNA was not compared with TRBD2, the D call given in the table. TRBV21-1 is described as a pseudogene. The CDR3 is 18 residues long. The CDR3: CASSKARRDLRLGNEQFF. The CDR3 DNA reads TGTGCCAGCAGCAAAGCCCGGAGGGACTTAAGGTTGGGGAATGAGCAGTTCTTC.

This sequence joins TRBV6-5 and TRBJ2-1; TRBD1 matches at 10 bases. Germline loops: CDR1 MNHEY, CDR2 SVGAGI. The CDR3 is 15 residues long. The V gene end was trimmed by 6 bases and the J gene end by 5 bases; junction bases not matched to a gene: 7. The CDR3 is CASRPGQGSNNEQFF. The CDR3 DNA is TGTGCCAGCAGGCCGGGACAGGGGTCAAACAATGAGCAGTTCTTC.

The chain joins TRBV3-1 (or the pseudogene TRBV3-2) to TRBJ2-5, with TRBD1 matching over 10 bases. Germline CDR1 reads LGHDT; CDR2 reads YNNKEL (reference sequence). The CDR3 extends over 14 amino acids. V lost 6 bases to trimming and J lost 2 bases; unmatched junction nucleotides: 3. CDR3 sequence: CASRDRGGQETQYF. CDR3 nucleotides: TGTGCCAGCAGGGACAGGGGGGGTCAAGAGACCCAGTACTTC.

The CDR3 coding sequence is TGCGCCAGCAGCCAATGGGACAATAATTCACCCCTCCACTTT. Protein product: CASSQWDNNSPLHF. The rearrangement uses TRBV4-3 and TRBJ1-6; tentative D call: TRBD1 (6 bases). The CDR3 consists of 14 residues. Trimming removed 2 bases from V and 5 bases from J, with 7 bases in between. Germline CDR1 and CDR2: LGHNA and YSLEER.

The rearrangement links TRBV2 to TRBJ1-5; 7 nucleotides line up with TRBD1. J lost 6 bases, V lost 6 bases, and 11 bases had no gene match. Looked up from germline, CDR1 is SNHLY and CDR2 is FYNNEI. CDR3 length equals 15 residues. CDR3 in DNA: TGTGCCAGCAGCGAACCTAGGGGGCGAAGTCAGCCCCAGCATTTT. Translating gives CASSEPRGRSQPQHF.

The chain joins TRBV28 to TRBJ2-5, with TRBD1 matching 12 bases. Germline CDR1 and CDR2: MDHEN and SYDVKM. After removal of 6 bases from V and 6 bases from J, the junction contained 14 bases not matched to a gene. The CDR3 spans 17 residues. The CDR3 reads CASSQLGQGQGAKTQYF. As DNA, the CDR3 is TGTGCCAGCAGCCAATTGGGACAGGGACAGGGGGCAAAGACCCAGTACTTC.

The chain is built from TRBV27 and TRBJ2-6; 10 bases agree with TRBD1. CDR1 is MNHEY and CDR2 is SMNVEV in the germline V gene (reference sequence). This CDR3 spans 17 amino acids. V shed 8 bases, J shed 1 base, and the junction held 8 bases outside the gene matches. The CDR3 here is CASHPGQGISGANVLTF. The CDR3, as DNA: TGTGCCAGCCACCCGGGACAGGGGATATCTGGGGCCAACGTCCTGACTTTC.

The J gene is TRBJ2-3, the V gene TRBV6-4; TRBD2 aligns across 10 bases. The CDR3 has 15 amino acids. From germline, CDR1 is MRHNA and CDR2 SNTAGT. V lost 6 bases to trimming and J lost 3 bases; unmatched junction nucleotides: 6. CDR3 loop: CASSLAGAATDTQYF. Here the CDR3 DNA reads TGTGCCAGCAGCCTAGCGGGAGCGGCGACAGATACGCAGTATTTT.